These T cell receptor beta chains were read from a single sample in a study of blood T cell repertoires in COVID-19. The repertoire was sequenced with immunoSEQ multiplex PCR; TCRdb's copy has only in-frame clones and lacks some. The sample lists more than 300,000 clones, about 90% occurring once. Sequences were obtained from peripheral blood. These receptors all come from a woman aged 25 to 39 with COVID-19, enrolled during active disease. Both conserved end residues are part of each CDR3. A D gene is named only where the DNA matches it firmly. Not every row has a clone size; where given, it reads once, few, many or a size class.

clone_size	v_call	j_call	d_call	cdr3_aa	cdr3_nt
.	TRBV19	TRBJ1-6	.	CASSGPRDSPLHF	TGTGCCAGTAGCGGACCGAGGGATTCACCCCTCCACTTT
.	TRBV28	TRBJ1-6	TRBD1	CATRAGGGFGSPLHF	TGTGCTACCAGAGCAGGGGGCGGTTTTGGTTCACCCCTCCACTTT
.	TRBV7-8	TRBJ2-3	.	CASSLSPTRRDTQYF	TGTGCCAGCAGCTTATCCCCGACTAGAAGAGATACGCAGTATTTT
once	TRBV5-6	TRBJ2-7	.	CASSPRGWNEQYF	TGTGCCAGCAGCCCCCGGGGGTGGAACGAGCAGTACTTC
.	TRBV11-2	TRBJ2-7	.	CASSLDKLADQQVAQYF	TGTGCCAGCAGCTTAGATAAGTTGGCGGACCAACAGGTTGCGCAGTACTTC
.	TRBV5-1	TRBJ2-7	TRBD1	CASSFRDRPYEQYF	TGCGCCAGCAGCTTCCGGGACAGGCCCTACGAGCAGTACTTC
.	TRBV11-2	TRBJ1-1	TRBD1	CASTPRQGTNTEAFF	TGTGCCAGCACCCCGAGACAGGGGACGAACACTGAAGCTTTCTTT
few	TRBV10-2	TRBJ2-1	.	CASSEGPKEFF	TGCGCCAGCAGTGAGGGGCCCAAGGAGTTCTTC
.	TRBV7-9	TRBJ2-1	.	CASSLGEGEQFF	TGTGCCAGCAGCTTAGGAGAGGGTGAGCAGTTCTTC
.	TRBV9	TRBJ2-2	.	CASSAGLLSTGELFF	TGTGCCAGCAGCGCCGGACTCCTGAGCACCGGGGAGCTGTTTTTT
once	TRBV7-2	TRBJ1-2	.	CASSPTANYGYTF	TGTGCCAGCAGCCCGACAGCTAACTATGGCTACACCTTC
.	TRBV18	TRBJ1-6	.	CASSPEGTPLHF	TGTGCCAGCTCACCAGAGGGTACACCCCTCCACTTT
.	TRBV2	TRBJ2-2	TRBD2	CASSALAGGGELFF	TGTGCCAGCAGTGCACTAGCGGGAGGCGGGGAGCTGTTTTTT
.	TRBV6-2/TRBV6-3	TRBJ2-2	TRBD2	CASSPLAGEPGELFF	TGTGCCAGCAGCCCACTAGCGGGAGAACCCGGGGAGCTGTTTTTT
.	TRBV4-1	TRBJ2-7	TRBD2	CASSHPSGSSYEQYF	TGCGCCAGCAGCCACCCTAGCGGGAGCTCCTACGAGCAGTACTTC
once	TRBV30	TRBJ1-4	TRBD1	CAWSDGTANEKLFF	TGTGCCTGGAGTGACGGGACAGCTAATGAAAAACTGTTTTTT
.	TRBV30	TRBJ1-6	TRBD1	CASGQGQGSPLHF	TGTGCCTCCGGACAGGGCCAGGGTTCACCCCTCCACTTT
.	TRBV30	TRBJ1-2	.	CACQQGGGYTF	TGTGCCTGTCAGCAGGGAGGCGGCTACACCTTC
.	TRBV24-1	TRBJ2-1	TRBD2	CATSHSRGGRLPRDEQFF	TGTGCCACTTCCCACTCTCGTGGCGGGAGATTACCCAGGGATGAGCAGTTCTTC
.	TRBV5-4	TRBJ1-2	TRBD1	CASSLETGQGGGYTF	TGTGCCAGCAGCTTGGAAACGGGACAGGGCGGAGGCTACACCTTC
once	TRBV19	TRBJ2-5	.	CASSMGASQETQYF	TGTGCCAGTAGTATGGGGGCCTCTCAAGAGACCCAGTACTTC
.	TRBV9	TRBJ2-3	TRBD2	CASSTTGGSLTDTQYF	TGTGCCAGCAGCACTACGGGAGGATCGCTGACAGATACGCAGTATTTT
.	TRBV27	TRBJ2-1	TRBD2	CASRLLAGGLKRVNEQFF	TGTGCCAGCAGACTACTAGCGGGAGGGCTCAAGCGGGTCAATGAGCAGTTCTTC
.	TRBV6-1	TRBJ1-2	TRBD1	CASSEADRNYGYTF	TGTGCCAGCAGTGAAGCGGACAGGAACTATGGCTACACCTTC
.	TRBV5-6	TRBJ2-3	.	CASSSTGLGTDTQYF	TGTGCCAGCAGCTCTACAGGGTTGGGCACAGATACGCAGTATTTT
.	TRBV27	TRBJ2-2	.	CASSLGQNTGELFF	TGTGCCAGCAGTTTGGGACAGAACACCGGGGAGCTGTTTTTT
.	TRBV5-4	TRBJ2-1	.	CASTAPRGGLNEQFF	TGTGCCAGCACCGCCCCAAGGGGGGGCCTGAATGAGCAGTTCTTC
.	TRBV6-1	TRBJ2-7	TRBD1	CASSERWTGGYEQYF	TGTGCCAGCAGTGAAAGGTGGACAGGGGGCTACGAGCAGTACTTC
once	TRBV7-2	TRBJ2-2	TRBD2	CASSLNSGPNTGELFF	TGTGCCAGCAGCTTAAATAGCGGGCCGAACACCGGGGAGCTGTTTTTT
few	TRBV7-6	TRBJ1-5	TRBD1	CASSLQRGTGGEVGQPQHF	TGTGCCAGCAGCTTACAGCGGGGGACAGGGGGCGAGGTAGGTCAGCCCCAGCATTTT
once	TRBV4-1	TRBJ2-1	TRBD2	CASSQVPGGLAGDNEQFF	TGCGCCAGCAGCCAAGTCCCGGGAGGACTAGCGGGAGACAATGAGCAGTTCTTC
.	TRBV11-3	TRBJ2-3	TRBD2	CASSLRTSGNTDTQYF	TGTGCCAGCAGCTTAAGGACTAGCGGGAATACAGATACGCAGTATTTT
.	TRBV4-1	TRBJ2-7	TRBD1	CASSRQGYEQYF	TGCGCCAGCAGCCGACAGGGCTACGAGCAGTACTTC
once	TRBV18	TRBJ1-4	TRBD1	CASSPLDRVATNEKLFF	TGTGCCAGCTCACCACTGGACAGGGTTGCAACTAATGAAAAACTGTTTTTT